A selection of T cell receptor beta chains follows, all from one sample in a study of blood T cell repertoires in COVID-19. Repertoires were generated with immunoSEQ multiplex PCR, while TCRdb's copy carries only in-frame clones and drops some. Of about 210,000 clones in the sample, approximately 87% were seen once. Sequenced material: peripheral blood. Receptor source: a woman in her 70s with acute or convalescent COVID-19. Each CDR3 is given without its conserved first and last residue.

J,length,V,CDR3
TRBJ2-7,14,TRBV4-2,ASSQGLAGGAYEQY
TRBJ1-5,14,TRBV19,ASSPIGHRQNQPQH
TRBJ1-5,12,TRBV7-8,ASSLGRGKEPQH
TRBJ1-5,15,TRBV28,ASSVPGQGAYNQPQH
TRBJ2-1,11,TRBV7-3,ASSSRTSGEQF
TRBJ2-1,13,TRBV19,ASSIQGLGNNEQF
TRBJ2-3,10,TRBV11-3,ASSPTGDTQY
TRBJ2-7,13,TRBV19,ASSIQGQGSYEQY
TRBJ2-5,13,TRBV9,ASSRLAGVVETQY
TRBJ1-5,14,TRBV19,ASSSTGALKNQPQH
TRBJ1-5,12,TRBV11-2,ASSTIPGDQPQH
TRBJ1-2,11,TRBV7-8,ASSSGIPGGYT
TRBJ2-2,13,TRBV5-4,ASSSGLAGTGELF
TRBJ2-3,11,TRBV12-3/TRBV12-4,ASRPSGTDTQY
TRBJ2-5,11,TRBV7-2,ASSLLPQETQY
TRBJ2-7,13,TRBV7-8,ASSAAGTGFYEQY
TRBJ2-3,11,TRBV9,ASSVEGTSVRY
TRBJ2-1,16,TRBV4-1,ASSQDQTGAFSYNEQF
TRBJ1-2,14,TRBV4-1,ASSHPRQGALGGYT
TRBJ2-7,10,TRBV7-8,ASSPDIDEQY
TRBJ1-5,12,TRBV6-5,ASSMDSLNQPQH
TRBJ2-1,13,TRBV2,ASSRTSGSYNEQF
TRBJ1-2,12,TRBV6-5,ASRQGGNDYGYT
TRBJ2-2,11,TRBV6-6,ASSNRATGELF
TRBJ1-2,12,TRBV27,ASRGTGTVKGYT
TRBJ2-5,11,TRBV5-6,ASSKWGGETQY
TRBJ2-7,14,TRBV24-1,ATSASGVGRSYEQY
TRBJ1-3,12,TRBV5-1,ASSPGDTGNTIY